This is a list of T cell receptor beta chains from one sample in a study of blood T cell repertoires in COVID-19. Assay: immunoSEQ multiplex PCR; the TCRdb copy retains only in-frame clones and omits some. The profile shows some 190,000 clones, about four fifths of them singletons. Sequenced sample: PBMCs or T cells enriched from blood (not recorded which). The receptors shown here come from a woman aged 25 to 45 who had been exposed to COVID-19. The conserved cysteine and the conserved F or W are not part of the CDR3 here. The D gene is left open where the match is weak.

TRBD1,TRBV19,ATRVSGQGTEAF
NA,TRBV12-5,ASGLVRRGYPGEQY
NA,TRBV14,ASSQVGGGSEAF
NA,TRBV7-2,ASSPRGLNNEQF
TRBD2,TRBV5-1,ASSSGLASGEQY
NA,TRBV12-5,ASGIIRKGDIATNEKLF
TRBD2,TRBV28,ASSLSGGAYNEQF
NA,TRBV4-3,ASSQASDLSEAF
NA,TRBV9,ASTPGSVDYGYT
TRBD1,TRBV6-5,ASSPRTGGTDTQY
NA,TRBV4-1,ASSQEFSLYGYT
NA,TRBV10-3,AISVGLRVEGTPSSYEQY
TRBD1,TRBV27,ASSSKDLGQAVNYGYT
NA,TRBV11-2,ASSFGGPSYEQY
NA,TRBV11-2,ASRGSRRPFSGYT
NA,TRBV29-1,SVAQVQETQY
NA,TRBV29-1,STGQGRTEAF
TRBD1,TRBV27,ASSWNRGNSPLH
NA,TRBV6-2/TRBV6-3,ASSRGETQY
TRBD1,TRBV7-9,ASSASGTGSYEQY
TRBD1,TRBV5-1,ASSPGPGQSNQPQH
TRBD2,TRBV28,ASSTSGGYSTDTQY
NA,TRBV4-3,ASSPVGPGTEAF
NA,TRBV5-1,ASSSPGSNFYGYT
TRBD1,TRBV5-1,ASSFLGGAYGYT
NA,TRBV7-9,ASSLALSGYT
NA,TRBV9,ASSPPSYGYT
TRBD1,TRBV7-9,ASSPLGQGDYEQY
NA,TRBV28,ASSDGGASGYNQPQH
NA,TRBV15,ATSREVLRRGLSYGYT
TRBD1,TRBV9,ASSGTGLNTEAF
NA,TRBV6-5,ASSYSIVGGYT
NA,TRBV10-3,AISGLPGIVSYEQY
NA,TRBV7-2,ASSLGGGNNQPQH
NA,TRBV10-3,AISATEGTYEQY
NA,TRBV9,ASSVEPWAGRGTEAF
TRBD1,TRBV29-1,SVEDRSYYGYT
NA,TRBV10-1,ASSRGGNYEQY
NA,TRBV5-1,ASSLDRIYGYT
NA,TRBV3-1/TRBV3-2,ASSHHLATDTQY
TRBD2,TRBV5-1,ASSLATAGGDLSYEQY
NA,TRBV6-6,ASSYSVRNTEAF
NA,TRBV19,ASSIPGEGGYT
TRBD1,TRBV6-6,ASSVSGTGRDGYT
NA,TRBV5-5,ASSPLAPQKLF
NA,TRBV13,ASSLEGYEQY
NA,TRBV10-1,ASSEEGQPNTEAF
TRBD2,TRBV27,ASSPSGTTNTGELF
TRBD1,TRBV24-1,ATSAGLGGTGGGYEQY
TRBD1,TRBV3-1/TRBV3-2,ASSRNGQGPQETQY
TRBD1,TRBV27,ASSFAGGYTGELF
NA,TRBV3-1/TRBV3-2,ASSQEPFGQSEAF
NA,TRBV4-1,ASSQGGVNTEAF
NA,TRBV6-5,ASSSFSPYEQY
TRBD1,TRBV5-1,ASSFIRLRGLWGTEAF